This T cell receptor (beta chain) was observed in a study of T cell repertoires in cytomegalovirus infection (dated 2019 in TCRdb). The study in broad terms: The peptide stimulations were aimed at well-studied HLA-B-restricted epitopes as well as recently identified HLA-C-restricted CMV epitopes, whose presentation resists viral immunomodulation. Donor HLA type was relevant to the analysis, as public TCR beta signatures indicated carriage of CMV infection together with the matching HLA type. Points the paper makes about the study in general: In both this cohort and an independent roughly 330-donor cohort, the cumulative frequency of public TCR beta family members distinguished carriers of CMV infection plus the relevant HLA type. The ex vivo response was dominated by HLA-C-restricted CMV-specific TCR beta clonotypes, and the single most frequent clonotype in two of eight donors was supplied by these HLA-C-restricted clonotypes.

The instrument given in TCRdb is Illumina HiSeq 1500. Clones were called with MiXCR by TCRdb after fastp trimmed the public reads at Q25, and only in-frame beta chains were retained. Records with the same CDR3 protein are collapsed into one entry carrying the most frequent genes and DNA. The sample table holds around 89,000 distinct CDR3 sequences, of which approximately 30% were seen once. The top ten clones comprise over 60% of the sample. Looking up the germline V gene (reference sequence) yields CDR1 LNHDA and CDR2 SQIVND. Between the V and J ends, shortened by 5 bases and 5 bases respectively, the junction contains 10 bases. The CDR3 holds 13 amino acids from the cysteine to the phenylalanine. The kept DNA is CDR3 alone, 39 bases in frame from the first base. This clonotype was counted ten times or more. The target of this receptor is not known. No base quality values were provided; no much bigger clone lies one nucleotide off.

The treatment or condition tag for this specimen amounts to: in vitro stimulation with specific CMV peptide epitopes to enrich CMV-specific T cells. The chain employs TRBV19 and TRBJ2-1; too little of a D gene remains to name it. The material sequenced was CD8+ T cells from cultured PBMCs, taken from culture after CMV antigen stimulation. The TCR was taken from a human donor in good health (CMV status not recorded). Some clones in this sample may be carry-over from other donors' samples. The nucleotide sequence is TGTGCCAGTAGTTACGACCTGGACAATGAGCAGTTCTTC. Its protein reads: CASSYDLDNEQFF.